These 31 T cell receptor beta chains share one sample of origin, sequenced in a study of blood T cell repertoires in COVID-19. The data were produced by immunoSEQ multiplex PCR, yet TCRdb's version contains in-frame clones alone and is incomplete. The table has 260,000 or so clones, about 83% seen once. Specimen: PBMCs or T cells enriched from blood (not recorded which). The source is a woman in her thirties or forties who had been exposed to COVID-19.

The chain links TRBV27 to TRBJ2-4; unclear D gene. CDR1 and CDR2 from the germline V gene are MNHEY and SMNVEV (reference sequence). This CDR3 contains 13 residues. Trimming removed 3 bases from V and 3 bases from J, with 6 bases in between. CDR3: CASSFTSKNIQYF. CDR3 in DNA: TGTGCCAGCAGTTTTACAAGCAAAAACATTCAGTACTTC.

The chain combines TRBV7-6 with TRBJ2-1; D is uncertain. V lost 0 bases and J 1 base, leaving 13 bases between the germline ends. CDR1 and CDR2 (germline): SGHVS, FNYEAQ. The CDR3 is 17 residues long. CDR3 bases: TGTGCCAGCAGCTTAGCGCTAGGCCCTACATCCTACAATGAGCAGTTCTTC. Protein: CASSLALGPTSYNEQFF.

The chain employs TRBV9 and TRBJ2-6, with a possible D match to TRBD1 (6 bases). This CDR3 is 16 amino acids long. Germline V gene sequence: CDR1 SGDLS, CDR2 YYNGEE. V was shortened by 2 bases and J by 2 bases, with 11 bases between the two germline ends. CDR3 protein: CASSVAGAPGANVLTF. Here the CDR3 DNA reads TGTGCCAGCAGCGTTGCAGGGGCCCCTGGGGCCAACGTCCTGACTTTC.

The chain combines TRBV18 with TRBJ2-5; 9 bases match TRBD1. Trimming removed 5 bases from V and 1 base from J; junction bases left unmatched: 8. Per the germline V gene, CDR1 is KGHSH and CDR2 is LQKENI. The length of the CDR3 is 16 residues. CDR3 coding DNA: TGTGCCAGCTCAACACGTGGGGACAGGGCCCAAGAGACCCAGTACTTC. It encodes CASSTRGDRAQETQYF. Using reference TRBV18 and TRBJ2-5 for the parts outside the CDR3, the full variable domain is NAGVMQNPRHLVRRRGQEARLRCSPMKGHSHVYWYRQLPEEGLKFMVYLQKENIIDESGMPKERFSAEFPKEGPSILRIQQVVRGDSAAYFCASSTRGDRAQETQYFGPGTRLLVL.

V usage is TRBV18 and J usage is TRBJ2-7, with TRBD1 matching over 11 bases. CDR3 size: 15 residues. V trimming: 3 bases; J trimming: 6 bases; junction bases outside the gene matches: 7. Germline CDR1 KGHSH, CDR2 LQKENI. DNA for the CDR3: TGTGCCAGCTCACCCTCGGGACAGGGGGGATTCGAGCAGTACTTC. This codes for CASSPSGQGGFEQYF. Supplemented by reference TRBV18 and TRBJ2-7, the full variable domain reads NAGVMQNPRHLVRRRGQEARLRCSPMKGHSHVYWYRQLPEEGLKFMVYLQKENIIDESGMPKERFSAEFPKEGPSILRIQQVVRGDSAAYFCASSPSGQGGFEQYFGPGTRLTVT.

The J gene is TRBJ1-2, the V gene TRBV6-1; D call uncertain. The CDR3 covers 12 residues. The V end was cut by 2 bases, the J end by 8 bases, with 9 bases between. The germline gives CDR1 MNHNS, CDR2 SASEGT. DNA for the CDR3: TGTGCCAGCAGTGAAAGGACTTGGGGCTACACCTTC. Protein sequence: CASSERTWGYTF.

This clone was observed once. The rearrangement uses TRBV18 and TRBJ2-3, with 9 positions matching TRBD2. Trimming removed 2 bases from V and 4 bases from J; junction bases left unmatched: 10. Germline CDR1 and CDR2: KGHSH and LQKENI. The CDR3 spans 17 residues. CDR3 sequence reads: CASSPGVAGVGPDTQYF. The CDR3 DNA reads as TGTGCCAGCTCACCAGGGGTAGCGGGGGTTGGGCCAGATACGCAGTATTTT.

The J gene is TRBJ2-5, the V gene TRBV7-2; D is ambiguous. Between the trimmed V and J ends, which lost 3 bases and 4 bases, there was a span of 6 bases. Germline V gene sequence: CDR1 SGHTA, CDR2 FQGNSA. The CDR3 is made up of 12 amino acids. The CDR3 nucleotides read TGTGCCAGCAGCTTGAGGCGAGAGACCCAGTACTTC. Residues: CASSLRRETQYF.

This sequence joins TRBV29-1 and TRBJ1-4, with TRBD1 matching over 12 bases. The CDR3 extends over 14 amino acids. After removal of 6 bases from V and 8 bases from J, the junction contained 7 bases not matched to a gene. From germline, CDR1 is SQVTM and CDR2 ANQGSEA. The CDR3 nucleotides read TGCAGCGTGGGACAGGGGGCCTTAGGGGAAAAACTGTTTTTT. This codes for CSVGQGALGEKLFF.

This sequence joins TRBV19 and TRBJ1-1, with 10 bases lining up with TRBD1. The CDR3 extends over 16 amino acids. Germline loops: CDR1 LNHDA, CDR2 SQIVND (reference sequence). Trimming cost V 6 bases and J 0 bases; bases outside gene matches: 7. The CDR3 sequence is CASSSPGQGLNTEAFF. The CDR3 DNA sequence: TGTGCCAGTAGCTCTCCGGGACAGGGGTTGAACACTGAAGCTTTCTTT.

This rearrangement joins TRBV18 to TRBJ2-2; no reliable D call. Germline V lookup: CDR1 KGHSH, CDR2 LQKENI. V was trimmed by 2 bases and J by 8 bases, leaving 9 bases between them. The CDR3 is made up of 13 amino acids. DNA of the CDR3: TGTGCCAGCTCACCATCGGCCGGGGGGGAGCTGTTTTTT. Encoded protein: CASSPSAGGELFF.

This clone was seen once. The CDR3 sequence is CASSLVQGVLNTEAFF. In DNA, the CDR3 is TGTGCCAGCAGCTTGGTACAGGGCGTCTTGAACACTGAAGCTTTCTTT. This chain links TRBV5-5 with TRBJ1-1; weak D call: TRBD1 (6 bases). This CDR3 region has 16 residues. The V gene's germline CDR1 is SGHKS and CDR2 YYEKEE (reference sequence). V shed 0 bases and J shed 0 bases, with 12 bases lying between them.

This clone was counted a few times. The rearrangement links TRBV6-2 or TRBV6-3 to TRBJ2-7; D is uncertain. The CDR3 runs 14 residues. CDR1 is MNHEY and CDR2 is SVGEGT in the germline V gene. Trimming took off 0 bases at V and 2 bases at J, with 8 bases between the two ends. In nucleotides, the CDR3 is TGTGCCAGCAGTTACTCCCTTCCCGCCTACGAGCAGTACTTC. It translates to CASSYSLPAYEQYF.

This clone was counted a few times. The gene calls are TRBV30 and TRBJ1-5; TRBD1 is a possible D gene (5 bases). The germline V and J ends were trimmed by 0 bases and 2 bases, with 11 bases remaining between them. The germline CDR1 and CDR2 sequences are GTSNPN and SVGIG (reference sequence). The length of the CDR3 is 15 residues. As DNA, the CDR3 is TGTGCCTGGAGTGTAGGGGCCCTTGGCAATCAGCCCCAGCATTTT. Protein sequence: CAWSVGALGNQPQHF.

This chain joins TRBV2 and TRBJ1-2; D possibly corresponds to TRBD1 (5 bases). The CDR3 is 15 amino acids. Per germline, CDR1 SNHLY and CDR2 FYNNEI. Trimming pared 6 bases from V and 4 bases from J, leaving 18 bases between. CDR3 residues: CASSPGGGFVYGYTF. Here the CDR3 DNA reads TGTGCCAGCAGCCCTGGGGGGGGTTTCGTCTATGGCTACACCTTC.

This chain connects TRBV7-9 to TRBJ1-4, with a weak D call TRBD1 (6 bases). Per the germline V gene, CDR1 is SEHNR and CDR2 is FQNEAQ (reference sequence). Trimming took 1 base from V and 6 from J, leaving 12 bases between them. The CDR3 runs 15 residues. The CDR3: CASSLVAGADEKLFF. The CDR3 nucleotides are TGTGCCAGCAGCTTAGTGGCGGGGGCTGATGAAAAACTGTTTTTT.

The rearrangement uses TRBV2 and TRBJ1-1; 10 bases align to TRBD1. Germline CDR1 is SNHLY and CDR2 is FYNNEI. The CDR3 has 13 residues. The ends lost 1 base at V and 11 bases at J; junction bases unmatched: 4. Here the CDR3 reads CASSEGGTGEAFF. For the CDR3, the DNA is TGTGCCAGCAGTGAAGGGGGGACAGGGGAGGCTTTCTTT.

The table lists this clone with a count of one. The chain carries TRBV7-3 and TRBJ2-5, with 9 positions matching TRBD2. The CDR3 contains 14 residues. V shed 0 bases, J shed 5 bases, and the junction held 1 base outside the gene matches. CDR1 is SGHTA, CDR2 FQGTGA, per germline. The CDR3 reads CASSLTAGGETQYF. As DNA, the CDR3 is TGTGCCAGCAGCTTAACAGCGGGGGGTGAGACCCAGTACTTC.

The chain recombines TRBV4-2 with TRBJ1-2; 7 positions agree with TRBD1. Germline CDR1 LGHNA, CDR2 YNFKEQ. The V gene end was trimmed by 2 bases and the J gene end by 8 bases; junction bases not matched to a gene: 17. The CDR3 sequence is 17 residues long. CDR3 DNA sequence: TGTGCCAGCAGCCAATATATGACGGGACAGTCTGGCCAAGGCTACACCTTC. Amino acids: CASSQYMTGQSGQGYTF.

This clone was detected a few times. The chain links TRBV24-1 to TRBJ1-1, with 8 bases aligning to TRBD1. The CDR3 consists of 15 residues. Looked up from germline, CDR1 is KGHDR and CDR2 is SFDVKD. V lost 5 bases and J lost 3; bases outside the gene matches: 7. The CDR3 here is CATSGQGARDTEAFF. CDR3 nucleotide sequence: TGTGCCACCAGTGGGCAGGGGGCCCGGGACACTGAAGCTTTCTTT.

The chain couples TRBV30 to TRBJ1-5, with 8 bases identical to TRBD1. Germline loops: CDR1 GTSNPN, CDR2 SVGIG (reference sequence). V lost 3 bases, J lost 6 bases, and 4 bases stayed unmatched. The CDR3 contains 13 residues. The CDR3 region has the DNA TGTGCCTGGAGGGGACAGGCGGGTCAGCCCCAGCATTTT. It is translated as CAWRGQAGQPQHF.

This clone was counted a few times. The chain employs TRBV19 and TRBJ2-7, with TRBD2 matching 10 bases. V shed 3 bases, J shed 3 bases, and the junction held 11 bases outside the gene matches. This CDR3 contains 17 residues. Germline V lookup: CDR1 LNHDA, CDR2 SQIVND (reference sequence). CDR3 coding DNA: TGTGCCAGTAGTATCGCTAGCGGGGGCCCGCTGGTCTACGAGCAGTACTTC. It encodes CASSIASGGPLVYEQYF.

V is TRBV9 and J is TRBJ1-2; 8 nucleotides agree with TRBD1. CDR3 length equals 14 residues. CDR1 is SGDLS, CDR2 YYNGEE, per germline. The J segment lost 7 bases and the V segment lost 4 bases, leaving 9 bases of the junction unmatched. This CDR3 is CASSQGTGGFGYTF. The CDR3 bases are TGTGCCAGCAGCCAAGGGACAGGTGGCTTTGGCTACACCTTC.

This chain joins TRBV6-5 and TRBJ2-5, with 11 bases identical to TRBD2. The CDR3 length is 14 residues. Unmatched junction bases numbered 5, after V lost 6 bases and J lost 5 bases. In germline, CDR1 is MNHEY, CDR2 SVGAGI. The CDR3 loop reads CASRPTSGVETQYF. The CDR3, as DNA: TGTGCCAGCAGGCCGACTAGCGGGGTTGAGACCCAGTACTTC.

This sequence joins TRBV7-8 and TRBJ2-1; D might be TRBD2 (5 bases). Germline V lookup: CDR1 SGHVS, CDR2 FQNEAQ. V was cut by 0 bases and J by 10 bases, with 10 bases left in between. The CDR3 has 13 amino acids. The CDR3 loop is CASSLAREGEQFF. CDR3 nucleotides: TGTGCCAGCAGCTTAGCGCGTGAGGGCGAGCAGTTCTTC.

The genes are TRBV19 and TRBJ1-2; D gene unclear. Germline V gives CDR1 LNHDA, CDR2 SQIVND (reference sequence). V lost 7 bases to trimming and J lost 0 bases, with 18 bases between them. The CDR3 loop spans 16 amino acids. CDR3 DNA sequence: TGTGCCAGTAACCGGAGGGAATTGGGTGCTAACTATGGCTACACCTTC. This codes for CASNRRELGANYGYTF.

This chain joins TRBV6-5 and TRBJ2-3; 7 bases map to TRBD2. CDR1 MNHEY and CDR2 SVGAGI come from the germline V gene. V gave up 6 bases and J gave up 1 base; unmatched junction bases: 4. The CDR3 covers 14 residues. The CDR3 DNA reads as TGTGCCAGCAGCGGCGGGGGACGCACAGATACGCAGTATTTT. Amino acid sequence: CASSGGGRTDTQYF.

The CDR3 coding sequence is TGTGCCAGCAGCGAGGTCGGGGGGTCCTACAATGAGCAGTTCTTC. Its translation is CASSEVGGSYNEQFF. The genes are TRBV2 and TRBJ2-1; 7 positions match TRBD2. This CDR3 has 15 residues. Germline CDR1 reads SNHLY; CDR2 reads FYNNEI. With V trimmed by 6 bases and J by 1 base, 6 bases remained unmatched.

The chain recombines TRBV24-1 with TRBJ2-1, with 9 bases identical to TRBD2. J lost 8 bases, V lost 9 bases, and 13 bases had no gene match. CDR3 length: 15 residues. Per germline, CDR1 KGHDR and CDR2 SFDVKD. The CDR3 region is CATAGGAGGRDEQFF. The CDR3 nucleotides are TGTGCCACCGCCGGAGGTGCGGGGGGGCGCGATGAGCAGTTCTTC.

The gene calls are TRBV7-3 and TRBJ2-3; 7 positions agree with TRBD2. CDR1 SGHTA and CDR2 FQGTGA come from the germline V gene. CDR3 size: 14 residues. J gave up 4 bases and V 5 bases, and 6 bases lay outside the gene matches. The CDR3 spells CASSPRDYADTQYF. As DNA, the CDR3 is TGTGCCAGCAGCCCACGGGACTATGCAGATACGCAGTATTTT.

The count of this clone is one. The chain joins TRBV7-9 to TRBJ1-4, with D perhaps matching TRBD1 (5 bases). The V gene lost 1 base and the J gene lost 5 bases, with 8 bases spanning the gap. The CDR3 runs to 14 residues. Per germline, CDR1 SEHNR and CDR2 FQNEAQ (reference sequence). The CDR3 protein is CASSLGGVNEKLFF. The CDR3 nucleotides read TGTGCCAGCAGCTTAGGGGGGGTAAATGAAAAACTGTTTTTT.